These 13 T cell receptor beta chains were sequenced from one sample in a study of T cell repertoires in cytomegalovirus infection. TCRdb ran MiXCR on the reads and lists one entry per CDR3 protein. The data hold approximately 490,000 distinct CDR3 sequences, with approximately 10% observed a single time. The material sequenced was PBMCs. These receptor sequences come from a human donor in good health (CMV status not recorded). Some clones in this sample may be carry-over from other donors' samples.

This rearrangement joins TRBV20-1 to TRBJ1-5; D remains ambiguous. The germline gives CDR1 DFQATT, CDR2 SNEGSKA (reference sequence). The CDR3 is made up of 14 amino acids. Trimming removed 3 bases at V and 4 bases at J, with 13 bases between. The CDR3 bases are TGCAGTGCTAGTGTGGCAGGAGCTAATCAGCCCCAGCATTTT. Encoded protein: CSASVAGANQPQHF.

This clonotype was seen repeatedly, ten times or more. The genes are TRBV28 and TRBJ1-4; 8 bases align to TRBD1. The germline V gene has CDR1 MDHEN and CDR2 SYDVKM. CDR3 size: 15 residues. V gave up 5 bases and J gave up 2 bases; unmatched junction bases: 4. CDR3 in amino acids: CASSEQGGTNEKLFF. The CDR3 DNA is TGTGCCAGCAGTGAACAGGGGGGGACTAATGAAAAACTGTTTTTT.

V gene TRBV30 combines with J gene TRBJ2-3; D gene ambiguous. The CDR3 length is 14 residues. Trimming removed 0 bases from V and 5 bases from J, with 12 bases in between. The germline gives CDR1 GTSNPN, CDR2 SVGIG (reference sequence). The CDR3 nucleotides read TGTGCCTGGAGTGTAGGCGTTCGGGTAGATACGCAGTATTTT. Amino acid sequence: CAWSVGVRVDTQYF.

In its sample, this clonotype was seen many times. Possible read error: a much larger clone is one base away. This chain joins TRBV11-2 and TRBJ2-7; the D is unclear. Germline V gives CDR1 SGHAT, CDR2 FQNNGV. The CDR3 length is 13 residues. Deletions cut 1 base from V and 0 bases from J, with 4 bases between. The CDR3 loop is CASSLGFSYEQYF. CDR3 nucleotides: TGTGCCAGCAGCTTAGGATTCTCCTACGAGCAGTACTTC.

This clonotype has a count of ten or more. The chain links TRBV7-2 to TRBJ2-7; no clear D gene. Per germline, CDR1 SGHTA and CDR2 FQGNSA. V lost 5 bases and J 4 bases, leaving 12 bases between the germline ends. CDR3 length equals 13 residues. The CDR3 here is CASSPLPRYEQYF. The CDR3 DNA is TGTGCCAGCAGCCCCCTCCCCCGATACGAGCAGTACTTC.

This clonotype was detected only a few times. The chain links TRBV20-1 to TRBJ2-7; 8 nucleotides align to TRBD2. The CDR3 runs 14 residues. Trimming at V came to 5 bases and at J to 2 bases, leaving 8 bases not matched to a gene. Looked up from germline, CDR1 is DFQATT and CDR2 is SNEGSKA (reference sequence). CDR3 region: CSAGLSGVTYEQYF. The CDR3 DNA reads as TGCAGTGCTGGCCTTAGCGGGGTTACCTACGAGCAGTACTTC.

The table lists this clonotype with many counts. DNA for the CDR3: TGTGCCAGCAGCTTCGGACTAGCGGGCGGAATAGATACGCAGTATTTT. It encodes CASSFGLAGGIDTQYF. The chain has TRBV7-2 and TRBJ2-3; the match to TRBD2 covers 11 bases. Germline V gives CDR1 SGHTA, CDR2 FQGNSA. The CDR3 spans 16 residues. Trimming removed 3 bases from V and 5 bases from J; junction bases left unmatched: 7. Combining the CDR3 with reference TRBV7-2 and TRBJ2-3 gives the whole variable domain GAGVSQSPSNKVTEKGKDVELRCDPISGHTALYWYRQSLGQGLEFLIYFQGNSAPDKSGLPSDRFSAERTGGSVSTLTIQRTQQEDSAVYLCASSFGLAGGIDTQYFGPGTRLTVL.

The chain has TRBV5-1 and TRBJ2-5; perhaps TRBD2 as D (5 bases). CDR3 length: 14 amino acids. Between the trimmed V and J ends, which lost 0 bases and 4 bases, there was a span of 10 bases. The germline V gene has CDR1 SGHRS and CDR2 YFSETQ. The CDR3 DNA is TGCGCCAGCAGCTTGGATCCTAGCACAGAGACCCAGTACTTC. This sequence encodes CASSLDPSTETQYF.

This clonotype was seen ten or more times. The chain links TRBV27 to TRBJ2-1; 11 bases fit TRBD2. The junction had 0 bases not matched to a gene; V was cut back by 4 bases and J by 4 bases. CDR1 and CDR2 from the germline V gene are MNHEY and SMNVEV (reference sequence). The CDR3 spans 14 residues. CDR3 in amino acids: CASSWTSGYNEQFF. In DNA form, the CDR3 reads TGTGCCAGCAGTTGGACTAGCGGGTACAATGAGCAGTTCTTC.

This clonotype turned up a few times. The chain couples TRBV2 to TRBJ1-5; TRBD1 might be the D (5 bases). The CDR3 is 15 amino acids. Trimming shortened V by 5 bases and J by 5 bases, and 16 bases separated the two germline ends. Germline CDR1 SNHLY, CDR2 FYNNEI. CDR3 DNA sequence: TGTGCCAGCAGTTTAGGGACCCCTGCGGATCAGCCCCAGCATTTT. It yields the protein CASSLGTPADQPQHF. The variable domain in full, completed from reference TRBV2 and TRBJ1-5, reads EPEVTQTPSHQVTQMGQEVILRCVPISNHLYFYWYRQILGQKVEFLVSFYNNEISEKSEIFDDQFSVERPDGSNFTLKIRSTKLEDSAMYFCASSLGTPADQPQHFGDGTRLSIL.

This chain joins TRBV3-1 and TRBJ1-6; D is unclear. The CDR3 sequence is 15 residues long. Trimming shortened V by 1 base and J by 6 bases, and 10 bases separated the two germline ends. Germline CDR1 is LGHDT and CDR2 is YNNKEL (reference sequence). The CDR3 region has the DNA TGTGCCAGCAGCCAAGGAGCGACTGTTAATTCACCCCTCCACTTT. Its translation: CASSQGATVNSPLHF.

This clonotype was observed at least ten times. The CDR3 spells CSVERNTEAFF. The CDR3, as DNA: TGCAGCGTTGAAAGAAACACTGAAGCTTTCTTT. The chain has TRBV29-1 and TRBJ1-1, with D unresolved. The CDR3 covers 11 residues. Germline loops: CDR1 SQVTM, CDR2 ANQGSEA. Trimming cost V 2 bases and J 2 bases, with 3 bases left between them.

This clonotype has only one observation. A read error is possible here, since a much larger clone lies one base away. The V call is TRBV6-5, the J call TRBJ2-7; 7 nucleotides align to TRBD2. The CDR3 totals 16 residues. CDR1 and CDR2 from the germline V gene are MNHEY and SVGAGI. CDR3 sequence (DNA): TGTGCCAGCAGTTACTCCGGGGCTAGCGGCGCCTACGAGCGGTACTTC. The encoded protein is CASSYSGASGAYERYF.